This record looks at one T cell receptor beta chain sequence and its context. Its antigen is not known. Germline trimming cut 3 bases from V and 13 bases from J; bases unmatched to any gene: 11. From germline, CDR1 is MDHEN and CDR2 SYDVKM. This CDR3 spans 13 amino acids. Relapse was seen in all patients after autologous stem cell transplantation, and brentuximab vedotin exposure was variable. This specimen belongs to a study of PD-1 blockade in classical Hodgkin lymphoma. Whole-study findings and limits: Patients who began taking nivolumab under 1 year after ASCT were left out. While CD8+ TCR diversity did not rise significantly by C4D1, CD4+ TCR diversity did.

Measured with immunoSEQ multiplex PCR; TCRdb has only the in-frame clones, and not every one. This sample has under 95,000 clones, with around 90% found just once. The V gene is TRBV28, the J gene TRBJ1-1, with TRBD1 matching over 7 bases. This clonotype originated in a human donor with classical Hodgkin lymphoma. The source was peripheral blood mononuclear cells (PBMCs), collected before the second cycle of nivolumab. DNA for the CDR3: TGTGCCAGCAGTTTTGAGGACAGGCCGATTAGTTTCTTT. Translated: CASSFEDRPISFF.